This passage covers 15 T cell receptor beta chains from one sample sequenced in a study of blood T cell repertoires in COVID-19. Sequencing was performed with immunoSEQ multiplex PCR; in TCRdb, only in-frame clones are kept and a portion is missing. Of over 200,000 clones in the sample, around 85% are singletons; the top ten hold 3% to 3.5%. The sequencing sample was made of PBMCs or T cells enriched from blood (not recorded which). Receptors originate from a woman in her forties or fifties in a cohort exposed to, infected with or recovered from COVID-19 (not recorded which).

There are a few counts of this clone. The chain links TRBV10-3 to TRBJ1-1, with 9 positions matching TRBD1. Germline trimming cut 6 bases from V and 4 bases from J; bases unmatched to any gene: 6. This CDR3 has 14 residues. CDR1 and CDR2 (germline): ENHRY, SYGVKD. The CDR3 is CAIRGQGGTTEAFF. DNA of the CDR3: TGTGCCATCAGGGGACAGGGTGGGACCACTGAAGCTTTCTTT.

The chain links TRBV4-2 to TRBJ2-2, with D tentatively TRBD2 (5 bases). The CDR3 runs 17 residues. V was pared by 2 bases and J by 5 bases, with 18 bases between. Germline V lookup: CDR1 LGHNA, CDR2 YNFKEQ. The CDR3 spells CASSQRSGRYGTGELFF. CDR3 nucleotide sequence: TGTGCCAGCAGCCAAAGGTCGGGAAGGTACGGGACCGGGGAGCTGTTTTTT.

Turning to this clone: The junction departs from the called germline gene at one end, perhaps through a read error. The rearrangement uses TRBV7-7 and TRBJ2-5, with 9 bases aligning to TRBD1. CDR3 length: 17 amino acids. CDR1 is SSHAT, CDR2 FNYEAQ, per germline (reference sequence). The CDR3 loop is CASSLEKGQGSGETQYF. CDR3 bases: TGTGCTAGCAGCTTAGAAAAGGGACAGGGAAGCGGAGAGACCCAGTACTTC.

The chain carries TRBV7-2 and TRBJ1-2; D may be TRBD1 (6 bases). The V and J ends lost 5 bases and 2 bases respectively, with 15 bases between them. Germline V lookup: CDR1 SGHTA, CDR2 FQGNSA. This CDR3 has 15 amino acids. The CDR3 region has the DNA TGTGCCAGCAGCCGCGAAACTACAGGGAACTATGGCTACACCTTC. Translating it yields CASSRETTGNYGYTF.

The rearrangement uses TRBV10-3 and TRBJ1-1; D is unresolved. The CDR3 length is 12 residues. Germline V gene data show CDR1 as ENHRY and CDR2 as SYGVKD. V gave up 2 bases and J gave up 7 bases, with 8 bases separating them. CDR3 sequence reads: CAISEGRDEAFF. CDR3 DNA: TGTGCCATCAGTGAGGGCCGGGATGAAGCTTTCTTT.

The chain joins TRBV19 to TRBJ2-5; 11 bases match TRBD1. This CDR3 region has 16 residues. The V gene's germline CDR1 is LNHDA and CDR2 SQIVND (reference sequence). The V gene end was trimmed by 5 bases and the J gene end by 0 bases; junction bases not matched to a gene: 5. In DNA form, the CDR3 reads TGTGCCAGTAGTCCTGGACAGGGGGCCAACCAAGAGACCCAGTACTTC. Translating gives CASSPGQGANQETQYF. Full variable domain (remainder filled in from reference TRBV19 and TRBJ2-5): DGGITQSPKYLFRKEGQNVTLSCEQNLNHDAMYWYRQDPGQGLRLIYYSQIVNDFQKGDIAEGYSVSREKKESFPLTVTSAQKNPTAFYLCASSPGQGANQETQYFGPGTRLLVL.

The chain recombines TRBV5-4 with TRBJ1-1; a possible D gene is TRBD1 (5 bases). Trimming stripped 3 bases from V and 6 bases from J, with 15 bases between. The CDR3 contains 14 residues. CDR1 is SGHNT and CDR2 is YYREEE in the germline V gene (reference sequence). The CDR3 DNA follows: TGTGCCAGCAGCTGGTTGGGGCTTGCCCCTGAAGCTTTCTTT. This translates into CASSWLGLAPEAFF.

This chain links TRBV18 with TRBJ1-2; 9 nucleotides match TRBD1. CDR1 KGHSH and CDR2 LQKENI come from the germline V gene. CDR3 size: 16 residues. Trimming took 1 base from V and 5 from J; bases not matched to a gene: 8. In DNA form, the CDR3 reads TGTGCCAGCTCACCACTAGCTCCGGGACAGGGATATGGCTACACCTTC. Amino acid sequence: CASSPLAPGQGYGYTF. Full variable domain (remainder filled in from reference TRBV18 and TRBJ1-2): NAGVMQNPRHLVRRRGQEARLRCSPMKGHSHVYWYRQLPEEGLKFMVYLQKENIIDESGMPKERFSAEFPKEGPSILRIQQVVRGDSAAYFCASSPLAPGQGYGYTFGSGTRLTVV.

V usage is TRBV14 and J usage is TRBJ1-6; no clear D. Germline V gene sequence: CDR1 SGHDN, CDR2 FVKESK. V was pared by 0 bases and J by 7 bases, with 7 bases between. The CDR3 covers 14 residues. CDR3: CASSQERRNSPLHF. CDR3 coding DNA: TGTGCCAGCAGCCAAGAGCGCAGGAATTCACCCCTCCACTTT.

The genes are TRBV19 and TRBJ1-6; D gene uncertain. The CDR3 runs to 16 residues. Germline CDR1 is LNHDA and CDR2 is SQIVND (reference sequence). With 1 base removed from V and 6 bases from J, the gap between germline ends came to 13 bases. The CDR3 loop is CASSIVASIGNSPLHF. The DNA for the CDR3 is TGTGCCAGTAGTATAGTGGCCTCGATTGGTAATTCACCCCTCCACTTT.

The V call is TRBV28, the J call TRBJ1-1; 8 bases align to TRBD1. Germline V lookup: CDR1 MDHEN, CDR2 SYDVKM. This CDR3 comprises 15 residues. Trimming cost V 6 bases and J 1 base; bases outside gene matches: 7. The CDR3 DNA is TGTGCCAGCAGCCCCTCAGGACAGGGGAACACTGAAGCTTTCTTT. This sequence encodes CASSPSGQGNTEAFF.

The J gene is TRBJ2-3, the V gene TRBV15, with TRBD2 matching over 12 bases. Trimming at V came to 3 bases and at J to 4 bases, leaving 8 bases not matched to a gene. The CDR3 sequence is 17 residues long. Germline-derived CDR1 and CDR2 are LNHNV and YYDKDF (reference sequence). CDR3 amino acids: CATSSPGLAGIADTQYF. DNA for the CDR3: TGTGCCACCAGCAGCCCTGGACTAGCGGGGATCGCAGATACGCAGTATTTT.

The chain employs TRBV7-3 and TRBJ1-1; D call uncertain. The V end lost 2 bases, the J end lost 1 base, and 8 bases lay between the germline ends. Germline V gene lookup returns CDR1 SGHTA and CDR2 FQGTGA. The CDR3 covers 14 residues. CDR3 nucleotide sequence: TGTGCCAGCAGCTTAGGGCCGGCGAACACTGAAGCTTTCTTT. Its protein product is CASSLGPANTEAFF.

This clone was detected once. The chain uses TRBV5-1 and TRBJ1-6; tentatively, D is TRBD1 (6 bases). The V and J ends lost 0 bases and 5 bases respectively, with 12 bases between them. The CDR3 spans 16 residues. Germline values: CDR1 SGHRS, CDR2 YFSETQ. CDR3 nucleotide sequence: TGCGCCAGCAGCTTGGAATGGGGGCGTAATAATTCACCCCTCCACTTT. Protein product: CASSLEWGRNNSPLHF. Full variable domain (outside the CDR3, taken from reference TRBV5-1 and TRBJ1-6): KAGVTQTPRYLIKTRGQQVTLSCSPISGHRSVSWYQQTPGQGLQFLFEYFSETQRNKGNFPGRFSGRQFSNSRSEMNVSTLELGDSALYLCASSLEWGRNNSPLHFGNGTRLTVT.

The chain carries TRBV9 and TRBJ2-4; TRBD2 might be the D (6 bases). The CDR3 totals 13 residues. V gave up 3 bases and J gave up 9 bases, with 13 bases separating them. Germline CDR1 reads SGDLS; CDR2 reads YYNGEE. In DNA form, the CDR3 reads TGTGCCAGCAGCGGTCCGGAGGGGTCCATTCAGTACTTC. This gives the protein CASSGPEGSIQYF.